This T cell receptor (beta chain) was captured in a study of tumor and adjacent non-tumor tissue in lung cancer. Study-level points and caveats: Higher tumor TCR diversity was associated with shorter survival.

To note about this clonotype: Its antigen remains unidentified. This may be a read error: a much more frequent sequence differs by one nucleotide.

The CDR3 covers 14 residues. The V gene's germline CDR1 is MNHNY and CDR2 SVGAGI (reference sequence). TCRbeta libraries were built with three rounds of nested PCR, modified from ARM-PCR. TCRdb itself ran the multiplex PCR reads through MiXCR, one entry per CDR3 protein. The repertoire holds about 110,000 distinct CDR3 sequences, with roughly 80% as singletons. RNA was extracted from bulk tissue without any cell sorting. Sequenced sample: lung tumor tissue. This TCR was recovered from an older woman with non-small cell lung cancer. This chain connects TRBV6-6 to TRBJ2-7, with D hard to call. The CDR3 DNA is TGTGCCAGCAGTCTGACCCAGAACTCCTACAAGCAGTACTTC. The encoded protein is CASSLTQNSYKQYF.